These 28 T cell receptor beta chains originate from one sample sequenced in a study of metastatic and nonmetastatic thyroid tumors. TCRdb reassembled clones from the PCR reads with MiXCR. The sample lists some 28,000 clones; 20% to 25% were seen once. No treatment had been given to any patient before thyroid surgery. The sample comprised blood. All receptors derive from a female donor with papillary thyroid cancer or a benign thyroid nodule (not recorded which). Some clones in this sample may be carry-over from other donors' samples.

The chain recombines TRBV18 with TRBJ1-4; 7 nucleotides agree with TRBD1. V was pared by 3 bases and J by 7 bases, with 8 bases of the junction left unmatched. The CDR3 covers 15 residues. Germline V gene lookup returns CDR1 KGHSH and CDR2 LQKENI. CDR3 DNA sequence: TGTGCCAGCTCACCTCAACAGGGGTGGAGTGAAAAACTGTTTTTT. This codes for CASSPQQGWSEKLFF.

The V and J genes are TRBV20-1 and TRBJ1-5; no clear D. Trimming left V 0 bases short and J 3 bases short, with 9 bases between. The germline V gene encodes CDR1 DFQATT and CDR2 SNEGSKA (reference sequence). The CDR3 has 14 residues. The CDR3 bases are TGCAGTGCTAGAGAGGGAGTAGACAATCAGCCCCAGCATTTT. The encoded protein is CSAREGVDNQPQHF.

This clone was seen a handful of times. The rearrangement uses TRBV20-1 and TRBJ2-3; TRBD2 agrees at 8 bases. V was pared by 5 bases and J by 1 base, with 8 bases of the junction left unmatched. The germline V gene encodes CDR1 DFQATT and CDR2 SNEGSKA (reference sequence). The CDR3 is 15 residues long. The CDR3 sequence: CSAPNGGEGTDTQYF. The CDR3 DNA reads TGCAGTGCTCCGAACGGGGGGGAGGGCACAGATACGCAGTATTTT.

Concerning this clone itself: Given the absence of the conserved phenylalanine or tryptophan at the CDR3 end, a read error is likely. The chain's CDR3 is CAISERANTDTQYL. Here the CDR3 DNA reads TGTGCCATCAGTGAGAGGGCCAACACAGATACGCAGTATCTT. V usage is TRBV10-3 and J usage is TRBJ2-3; D unclear. CDR3 size: 14 residues. Between the trimmed V and J ends, which lost 2 bases and 2 bases, there was a span of 8 bases. The germline gives CDR1 ENHRY, CDR2 SYGVKD.

The rearrangement uses TRBV5-5 and TRBJ1-2, with TRBD1 as a possible D gene (5 bases). Per the germline V gene, CDR1 is SGHKS and CDR2 is YYEKEE (reference sequence). The CDR3 is 16 amino acids. Trimming cost V 1 base and J 3 bases, with 16 bases left between them. The CDR3 coding sequence is TGTGCCAGCAGCTTGAGTGAAAGGAACAGGTACTATGGCTACACCTTC. This gives the protein CASSLSERNRYYGYTF.

Concerning this clone: A junction end diverges from the germline sequence, so it may reflect a read error. The chain uses TRBV12-3 or TRBV12-4 and TRBJ1-2; a weak D match, TRBD1 (6 bases). The CDR3 sequence is 17 residues long. Written as DNA, the CDR3 is TGTGCCATCAGTTTAAAACGGACAGTGGGCTCTCGAGGTGGCTACACCTTC. Encoded protein: CAISLKRTVGSRGGYTF.

V is TRBV20-1 and J is TRBJ1-6; D gene unclear. The CDR3 contains 15 residues. Germline values: CDR1 DFQATT, CDR2 SNEGSKA (reference sequence). Trimming removed 2 bases from V and 7 bases from J, with 15 bases in between. Written as DNA, the CDR3 is TGCAGTGCTAGACAGACCGGGTCGCAAAATTCACCCCTCCACTTT. It translates to CSARQTGSQNSPLHF.

Concerning this clone itself: The junction departs from the called germline gene at one end, perhaps through a read error. This sequence joins TRBV20-1 and TRBJ2-1; D not resolved. The CDR3 loop spans 14 amino acids. Germline CDR1 DFQATT, CDR2 SNEGSKA (reference sequence). The CDR3 here is CSAPPGVSYNEQFF. The CDR3 DNA sequence: TGTAGTGCTCCCCCCGGAGTGTCCTACAATGAGCAGTTCTTC.

There are many counts of this clone. The chain combines TRBV19 with TRBJ1-3, with TRBD1 identical over 9 bases. The CDR3 runs 16 residues. CDR1 is LNHDA and CDR2 is SQIVND in the germline V gene (reference sequence). J lost 0 bases, V lost 10 bases, and 10 bases had no gene match. The CDR3 spells CATSPGQGNSGNTIYF. DNA of the CDR3: TGTGCCACCTCTCCGGGACAGGGTAACTCTGGAAACACCATATATTTT. Based on the CDR3 plus reference TRBV19 and TRBJ1-3, the full variable domain is DGGITQSPKYLFRKEGQNVTLSCEQNLNHDAMYWYRQDPGQGLRLIYYSQIVNDFQKGDIAEGYSVSREKKESFPLTVTSAQKNPTAFYLCATSPGQGNSGNTIYFGEGSWLTVV.

The chain carries TRBV7-9 and TRBJ1-1, with D uncertain. Trimming removed 3 bases from V and 1 base from J, with 9 bases in between. In germline, CDR1 is SEHNR, CDR2 FQNEAQ (reference sequence). There are 14 residues in the CDR3. The CDR3 bases are TGTGCCAGCAGCTTTTCCTCTCAGAACACTGAAGCTTTCTTT. It is translated as CASSFSSQNTEAFF.

This clone turned up a few times. This rearrangement joins TRBV6-1 to TRBJ2-1; 11 bases are shared with TRBD1. The DNA end favors TRBJ2-5, so the J call may be wrong. The CDR3 has 17 amino acids. Germline lookup yields CDR1 MNHNS and CDR2 SASEGT. The CDR3 spells CASSDSSDRGQLETQYF. The CDR3 DNA is TGTGCCAGCAGTGATTCTTCGGACAGGGGGCAACTAGAGACCCAGTACTTC.

This rearrangement joins TRBV6-9 to TRBJ2-1; no firm D call. V lost 4 bases to trimming and J lost 9 bases, with 4 bases between them. The CDR3 consists of 10 residues. The germline CDR1 and CDR2 sequences are MNHGY and SVAAGI. The CDR3 protein is CASSLGEQFF. The CDR3 DNA sequence: TGTGCCAGCAGTTTGGGTGAGCAGTTCTTC.

The chain has TRBV6-1 and TRBJ2-3; 12 bases match TRBD2. Germline V gene sequence: CDR1 MNHNS, CDR2 SASEGT. V was clipped by 4 bases and J by 4 bases; unmatched bases: 0. The CDR3 runs 14 residues. CDR3 sequence: CASSASGGADTQYF. The DNA of the CDR3 is TGTGCCAGCAGTGCTAGCGGGGGGGCAGATACGCAGTATTTT.

This clone was seen many times. The genes are TRBV28 and TRBJ1-3, with D unclear. The length of the CDR3 is 12 residues. Per the germline V gene, CDR1 is MDHEN and CDR2 is SYDVKM. The V and J ends lost 6 bases and 4 bases respectively, with 7 bases between them. CDR3 residues: CASSPRGNTIYF. As DNA, the CDR3 is TGTGCCAGCAGCCCCAGGGGAAACACCATATATTTT.

There are a few counts of this clone. The rearrangement links TRBV6-5 to TRBJ2-3, with D perhaps matching TRBD1 (6 bases). Trimming removed 2 bases from V and 2 bases from J, with 8 bases in between. The CDR3 sequence is 14 residues long. In germline, CDR1 is MNHEY, CDR2 SVGAGI. The DNA of the CDR3 is TGTGCCAGCAGTTACGAGGGGGTCACAGATACGCAGTATTTT. Its protein is CASSYEGVTDTQYF.

This clone showed up just a few times. This chain connects TRBV12-3 or TRBV12-4 to TRBJ2-2, with TRBD2 matching 11 bases. V trimming: 6 bases; J trimming: 3 bases; junction bases outside the gene matches: 9. This CDR3 is 17 amino acids long. CDR3 nucleotides: TGTGCCAGCAGCTATCCGGGACTAGCGGACGACACCGGGGAGCTGTTTTTT. Translating it yields CASSYPGLADDTGELFF.

DNA of the CDR3: TGTGCCAGCAGCCTACCATGGGCCTCCTACGAGCAGTACTTC. This gives the protein CASSLPWASYEQYF. The chain has TRBV28 and TRBJ2-7; no clear D gene. The V gene's germline CDR1 is MDHEN and CDR2 SYDVKM. Trimming pared 6 bases from V and 0 bases from J, leaving 12 bases between. There are 14 residues in the CDR3.

The gene calls are TRBV12-3 or TRBV12-4 and TRBJ1-6; D perhaps matches TRBD1 (6 bases). Trimming removed 3 bases from V and 7 bases from J, with 13 bases in between. CDR3 length: 15 residues. CDR3 nucleotide sequence: TGTGCCAGCAGTTTTTCGCACAGGGAAAATTCACCCCTCCACTTT. This gives the protein CASSFSHRENSPLHF.

This clone was recorded many times. The sample contains more than one DNA sequence encoding this CDR3. The rearrangement uses TRBV20-1 and TRBJ2-5, with TRBD2 as a possible D gene (6 bases). CDR3 length equals 13 residues. Per the germline V gene, CDR1 is DFQATT and CDR2 is SNEGSKA (reference sequence). Deletions cut 6 bases from V and 4 bases from J, with 15 bases between. The CDR3 sequence is CSAKGTSRETQYF. DNA of the CDR3: TGCAGTGCGAAGGGCACTAGCCGAGAGACCCAGTACTTC.

This clone has only a few counts. V gene TRBV7-2 combines with J gene TRBJ2-5; D possibly corresponds to TRBD2 (5 bases). There are 13 residues in the CDR3. Germline loops: CDR1 SGHTA, CDR2 FQGNSA. V lost 2 bases and J 5 bases, leaving 9 bases between the germline ends. The CDR3 protein is CASSLSGYETQYF. The CDR3, as DNA: TGTGCCAGCAGCTTATCGGGGTATGAGACCCAGTACTTC.

This clone is judged medium-sized. V usage is TRBV6-2 or TRBV6-3 and J usage is TRBJ2-3, with D hard to call. This CDR3 has 14 residues. Deletions cut 4 bases from V and 2 bases from J, with 10 bases between. From germline, CDR1 is MNHEY and CDR2 SVGEGT. The CDR3 bases are TGTGCCAGCAGTTCCCTTGGAGCCACAGATACGCAGTATTTT. Translation: CASSSLGATDTQYF.

The V gene is TRBV6-1, the J gene TRBJ1-1; D not resolved. Trimming shortened V by 8 bases and J by 5 bases, and 12 bases separated the two germline ends. CDR3 size: 12 residues. Germline CDR1 is MNHNS and CDR2 is SASEGT. CDR3 nucleotide sequence: TGTGCCAGCGGGCAGACGAGGACTGAAGCTTTCTTT. Protein sequence: CASGQTRTEAFF.

This clone was seen a few times. The conserved final phenylalanine or tryptophan is absent from the CDR3, which likely points to a read error. The J gene is TRBJ2-5, the V gene TRBV5-1, with a weak D call TRBD2 (6 bases). The ends were cut back, 7 bases at V and 1 base at J, with 17 bases in the middle. Germline assignment: CDR1 SGHRS and CDR2 YFSETQ. CDR3 length equals 15 residues. The CDR3 sequence is CASGGTTSPQETQYL. In nucleotides, the CDR3 is TGCGCCAGCGGAGGGACCACATCCCCCCAAGAGACCCAGTACCTC.

This clone was seen a few times. V and J are TRBV27 and TRBJ2-5; weak D call: TRBD2 (7 bases). This CDR3 contains 17 residues. Trimming removed 1 base from V and 1 base from J, with 16 bases in between. Germline V gene data show CDR1 as MNHEY and CDR2 as SMNVEV (reference sequence). The CDR3 loop is CASSLWPGRGLQETQYF. CDR3 sequence (DNA): TGTGCCAGCAGTTTATGGCCAGGGCGGGGGCTCCAAGAGACCCAGTACTTC.

Comment on this clone: Just one base apart from a much larger clone, this may be a read error. J is TRBJ1-4 and V is TRBV10-3; the match to TRBD1 covers 10 bases. V gave up 7 bases and J gave up 7 bases; unmatched junction bases: 12. The germline gives CDR1 ENHRY, CDR2 SYGVKD. This CDR3 is 16 amino acids long. CDR3 bases: TGTGCCATCATCAGTAAACCGGGACAGGGGATTGAAAAACTGTTTTTT. It translates to CAIISKPGQGIEKLFF.

This clone came up many times. J is TRBJ1-4 and V is TRBV5-4; D is unclear. Trimming shortened V by 5 bases and J by 7 bases, and 15 bases separated the two germline ends. The CDR3 is 14 amino acids. Germline loops: CDR1 SGHNT, CDR2 YYREEE (reference sequence). Here the CDR3 DNA reads TGTGCCAGCAGAGACGGTAAAACGTCTGAAAAACTGTTTTTT. Residues: CASRDGKTSEKLFF.

The gene calls are TRBV15 and TRBJ2-2; a weak D match, TRBD2 (5 bases). Trimming shortened V by 1 base and J by 0 bases, and 15 bases separated the two germline ends. This CDR3 has 18 residues. CDR1 LNHNV and CDR2 YYDKDF come from the germline V gene (reference sequence). The CDR3 reads CATSRGAYSGANTGELFF. The DNA of the CDR3 is TGTGCCACCAGCAGAGGAGCTTACAGCGGTGCGAACACCGGGGAGCTGTTTTTT. The variable domain in full, with the rest retrieved from reference TRBV15 and TRBJ2-2, is DAMVIQNPRYQVTQFGKPVTLSCSQTLNHNVMYWYQQKSSQAPKLLFHYYDKDFNNEADTPDNFQSRRPNTSFCFLDIRSPGLGDTAMYLCATSRGAYSGANTGELFFGEGSRLTVL.

This clone showed up many times. This chain links TRBV6-1 with TRBJ1-5; 8 positions match TRBD1. This CDR3 contains 14 residues. In germline, CDR1 is MNHNS, CDR2 SASEGT. Trimming took 2 bases from V and 5 from J; bases not matched to a gene: 2. The CDR3 is CASSERGQDQPQHF. CDR3 bases: TGTGCCAGCAGTGAAAGGGGACAGGATCAGCCCCAGCATTTT.